A selection of T cell receptor beta chains follows, all from one sample in a study of beta chain features in type 1 diabetes. Assay used: immunoSEQ multiplex PCR; TCRdb lists only in-frame clones, some missing. The profile shows under 950,000 clones, roughly a sixth of them singletons. Material for sequencing was naive CD4+ T cells from blood. Source of these receptors: a woman aged 18-30 years in good health. The CDR3 runs from the conserved cysteine through the conserved F or W. D genes are given only for firm matches. Rows give clone size only sometimes, using once, few, many, or a class for an expanded clone.

v_call	d_call	j_call	clone_size	cdr3_nt	cdr3_aa
TRBV28	.	TRBJ2-5	.	TGTGCCAGCAGTTTATGGGCTAGCTCCTTGAAGACCCAGTACTTC	CASSLWASSLKTQYF
TRBV5-6	TRBD1	TRBJ1-4	.	TGTGCCAGCAGCCCCTGGGGGACAGGGGGGAAAAAACTGTTTTTT	CASSPWGTGGKKLFF
TRBV5-4	.	TRBJ2-5	few	TGTGCCAGCAGCCCCAGACAGAAAGAGACCCAGTACTTC	CASSPRQKETQYF
TRBV5-5	.	TRBJ2-6	.	TGTGCCAGCAGCCGGATGGGATCTGGGGCCAACGTCCTGACTTTC	CASSRMGSGANVLTF
TRBV7-9	.	TRBJ2-5	.	TGTGCCAGCAGCTTTCCCCGGACAAACCAAGAGACCCAGTACTTC	CASSFPRTNQETQYF
TRBV27	.	TRBJ2-1	few	TGTGCCAGCAGTTTCACGGTGACCCAAGCCCCGTTCTTC	CASSFTVTQAPFF
TRBV6-1	TRBD2	TRBJ2-7	.	TGTGCCAGCAGTGATTACATACATCGACTAGCGGGTCACGACGAGCAGTACTTC	CASSDYIHRLAGHDEQYF
TRBV28	.	TRBJ1-4	.	TGTGCCAGCAGTGGGACTAGGGAAAAACTGTTTTTT	CASSGTREKLFF
TRBV10-3	TRBD1	TRBJ2-2	.	TGTGCCATCAGTGAGCGGGACAGAGTCGTTGGCGGGGAGCTGTTTTTT	CAISERDRVVGGELFF
TRBV7-9	.	TRBJ1-1	.	TGTGCCAGCAGCCCACAGGGACCGAACACTGAAGCTTTCTTT	CASSPQGPNTEAFF
TRBV4-1	.	TRBJ2-2	few	TGCGCCAGCAGCAGGCTAGCGAACACCGGGGAGCTGTTTTTT	CASSRLANTGELFF
TRBV25-1	.	TRBJ2-3	few	TGTGCCAGCAGTGTTTCCAGGGCCCCAGATACGCAGTATTTT	CASSVSRAPDTQYF
TRBV2	TRBD1	TRBJ2-7	few	TGTGCCAGGGGGACAGGGTCCGAGCAGTACTTC	CARGTGSEQYF
TRBV11-2	TRBD2	TRBJ2-5	.	TGTGCCAGCAGCCGAAGACTAGCGGGGGACCGGTTGACCCAGTACTTC	CASSRRLAGDRLTQYF
TRBV4-3	.	TRBJ2-3	few	TGCGCCAGCAGCCAACAGGGGACCACAGATACGCAGTATTTT	CASSQQGTTDTQYF
TRBV27	TRBD2	TRBJ2-1	.	TGTGCCAGCAGTACCCGGACTAGCGGGCCCTCCTCCCGAAGCTCCTACAATGAGCAGTTCTTC	CASSTRTSGPSSRSSYNEQFF
TRBV7-2	.	TRBJ1-1	few	TGTGCCAGCAGCTTAAACAGGAGCCCTGAAGCTTTCTTT	CASSLNRSPEAFF
TRBV11-2	.	TRBJ2-3	.	TGTGCCAGCAGCTCCGGATCGGGACCTTCCACAGATACGCAGTATTTT	CASSSGSGPSTDTQYF
TRBV11-2	TRBD2	TRBJ2-1	.	TGTGCCAGCTCTGGACTAGCGGGGGTAATCGAGCAGTTCTTC	CASSGLAGVIEQFF
TRBV27	.	TRBJ2-5	.	TGTGCGCTCCGGGCGGCGGTACAAGAGACCCAGTACTTC	CALRAAVQETQYF
TRBV13	TRBD2	TRBJ2-3	few	TGTGCCAGCAGCTTAGTCGGAGCGGGATCGGGCACAGATACGCAGTATTTT	CASSLVGAGSGTDTQYF
TRBV29-1	.	TRBJ1-4	few	TGCAGCGTTGAAGAGGGCAGTAAAGAAAAACTGTTTTTT	CSVEEGSKEKLFF